Following are 19 T cell receptor beta chains from one sample sequenced in a study of human T cells and chemical hapten exposure. TCRdb reprocessed the RACE reads via MiXCR and lists one record per CDR3 protein. The top ten clones hold around 6% of a sample with around 360,000 distinct CDR3 sequences, about 6% of them seen once. Regarding time point: patch test 2, 6 weeks after DPC sensitization. As for treatment: therapeutic diphenylcyclopropenone sensitization with weekly scalp DPC. The sequences come from whole blood, collected in connection with sensitization to the hapten diphenylcyclopropenone (DPC). These receptors all stem from a woman younger than 30 with alopecia areata. Some clones in this sample may be carry-over from other donors' samples.

This clonotype was seen many times. The chain is built from TRBV21-1 and TRBJ1-3. TRBV21-1 represents a pseudogene. The CDR3 spans 18 residues. CDR3 DNA: TGTGCCAGCAGCAAAGCCTATCGAGGAGGGGACTCTGGAAACACCATATATTTT. Amino acid sequence: CASSKAYRGGDSGNTIYF.

The chain combines TRBV6-2 or TRBV6-3 with TRBJ2-3; 11 bases are a match to TRBD2. CDR1 is MNHEY, CDR2 SVGEGT, per germline. Trimming took 2 bases from V and 5 from J; bases not matched to a gene: 12. The CDR3 runs 18 residues. DNA for the CDR3: TGTGCCAGCAGTTACACCCTGACTAGCGGGGTTATTGGAGATACGCAGTATTTT. As protein: CASSYTLTSGVIGDTQYF.

In this sample, this clonotype turned up many times. This chain uses TRBV10-3 with TRBJ1-1; TRBD1 agrees at 7 bases. V was pared by 11 bases and J by 0 bases, with 3 bases of the junction left unmatched. Germline loops: CDR1 ENHRY, CDR2 SYGVKD. The CDR3 loop spans 12 amino acids. The DNA for the CDR3 is TGTGCCGGACAGGACCTGAACACTGAAGCTTTCTTT. This codes for CAGQDLNTEAFF.

This clonotype has just a few counts. This chain uses TRBV5-1 with TRBJ2-1; 7 positions agree with TRBD1. This CDR3 is 14 amino acids long. Germline CDR1 is SGHRS and CDR2 is YFSETQ. The junction had 5 bases not matched to a gene; V was cut back by 3 bases and J by 5 bases. CDR3 region: CASSSGQPDNEQFF. CDR3 nucleotides: TGCGCCAGCAGCTCGGGACAGCCCGACAATGAGCAGTTCTTC. The whole variable domain, filled in from reference TRBV5-1 and TRBJ2-1, reads KAGVTQTPRYLIKTRGQQVTLSCSPISGHRSVSWYQQTPGQGLQFLFEYFSETQRNKGNFPGRFSGRQFSNSRSEMNVSTLELGDSALYLCASSSGQPDNEQFFGPGTRLTVL.

The chain employs TRBV7-9 and TRBJ2-3, with a weak D call TRBD1 (6 bases). Trimming cost V 5 bases and J 2 bases, with 11 bases left between them. Germline CDR1 reads SEHNR; CDR2 reads FQNEAQ (reference sequence). This CDR3 comprises 14 residues. The CDR3 here is CASSQGHPTDTQYF. CDR3 nucleotides: TGTGCCAGCAGCCAGGGACACCCCACAGATACGCAGTATTTT.

In this sample, this clonotype turned up a few times. The V call is TRBV10-3, the J call TRBJ2-1; tentatively, D is TRBD1 or TRBD2 (5 bases each). The CDR3 is 14 amino acids. Germline V gives CDR1 ENHRY, CDR2 SYGVKD. V lost 5 bases, J lost 9 bases, and 17 bases lay in between. The CDR3 region has the DNA TGTGCCATCAGTCGCAGGGACCTTCATCCTGAGCAGTTCTTC. It translates to CAISRRDLHPEQFF.

The rearrangement joins TRBV20-1 to TRBJ2-1, with D perhaps TRBD2 (7 bases). Deletions cut 6 bases from V and 6 bases from J, with 18 bases between. Germline CDR1 and CDR2: DFQATT and SNEGSKA (reference sequence). The CDR3 has 14 amino acids. The CDR3 DNA is TGCAGTGCCCCGGTGGGGGGGCCCTTCAATGAGCAGTTCTTC. Its translation is CSAPVGGPFNEQFF.

This chain joins TRBV29-1 and TRBJ1-2; D call uncertain. V gave up 4 bases and J gave up 10 bases, with 13 bases separating them. CDR1 SQVTM and CDR2 ANQGSEA come from the germline V gene. This CDR3 comprises 11 residues. The DNA for the CDR3 is TGCAGCGTTGGCTGGGGAGGAAACTACACCTTC. Amino acids: CSVGWGGNYTF. The variable domain in full, completed from reference TRBV29-1 and TRBJ1-2, reads SAVISQKPSRDICQRGTSLTIQCQVDSQVTMMFWYRQQPGQSLTLIATANQGSEATYESGFVIDKFPISRPNLTFSTLTVSNMSPEDSSIYLCSVGWGGNYTFGSGTRLTVV.

The V gene is TRBV4-3, the J gene TRBJ1-2; D might be TRBD1 (5 bases). This CDR3 has 15 residues. V was cut by 1 base and J by 7 bases, with 16 bases left in between. The germline V gene encodes CDR1 LGHNA and CDR2 YSLEER. Written as DNA, the CDR3 is TGCGCCAGCAGCCAAGTAGGTCAGGGAGGGGTTGGCTACACCTTC. Translating it yields CASSQVGQGGVGYTF.

This clonotype showed up just a few times. This sequence joins TRBV5-1 and TRBJ2-1; D ambiguous. Trimming shortened V by 4 bases and J by 7 bases, and 15 bases separated the two germline ends. This CDR3 is 14 amino acids long. Germline CDR1 and CDR2: SGHRS and YFSETQ. In DNA form, the CDR3 reads TGCGCCAGCAGCCCAACGGGTGTGGGAAATGAGCAGTTCTTC. This encodes CASSPTGVGNEQFF.

This clonotype has a handful of counts. The rearrangement joins TRBV27 to TRBJ2-2; 10 bases line up with TRBD1. The CDR3 contains 17 residues. Germline trimming cut 5 bases from V and 0 bases from J; bases unmatched to any gene: 6. Germline CDR1 is MNHEY and CDR2 is SMNVEV (reference sequence). CDR3 loop: CASSPDRGGTNTGELFF. As DNA, the CDR3 is TGTGCCAGCAGTCCGGACAGGGGGGGTACGAACACCGGGGAGCTGTTTTTT.

This clonotype was recorded many times. This chain links TRBV9 with TRBJ1-2; 7 bases align to TRBD1. CDR3 length: 14 residues. The V and J ends lost 3 bases and 2 bases, in that order; junction bases with no gene match: 4. Germline assignment: CDR1 SGDLS and CDR2 YYNGEE. The CDR3 coding sequence is TGTGCCAGCAGCGCATCACAGGGGAACTATGGCTACACCTTC. Translation gives CASSASQGNYGYTF.

This clonotype has just a few counts. The gene calls are TRBV29-1 and TRBJ1-4; no clear D gene. The V and J ends lost 7 bases and 5 bases respectively, with 11 bases between them. The CDR3 extends over 12 amino acids. Germline V gives CDR1 SQVTM, CDR2 ANQGSEA. The CDR3 nucleotides are TGCAGCGCCATAGGAGCGAATGAAAAACTGTTTTTT. As protein: CSAIGANEKLFF.

J is TRBJ2-7 and V is TRBV28; 8 bases match TRBD1. The CDR3 contains 16 residues. The V segment lost 5 bases and the J segment 3 bases; nucleotides outside the gene matches: 12. Germline loops: CDR1 MDHEN, CDR2 SYDVKM. The CDR3 coding sequence is TGTGCCAGCAGTCCCCCCTCCGGGACAGGAGTCTACGAGCAGTACTTC. It translates to CASSPPSGTGVYEQYF.

CDR3 bases: TGTGCCAGCAGTACCCCAGGGCTGGAGACCCAGTACTTC. Amino acids: CASSTPGLETQYF. The V call is TRBV6-5, the J call TRBJ2-5; the D gene is possibly TRBD1 (5 bases). The V gene's germline CDR1 is MNHEY and CDR2 SVGAGI. Trimming pared 5 bases from V and 5 bases from J, leaving 12 bases between. The CDR3 sequence is 13 residues long.

This clonotype has just a few counts. The chain uses TRBV10-3 and TRBJ2-5, with a weak D call TRBD1 (7 bases). The length of the CDR3 is 14 residues. Trimming removed 10 bases from V and 2 bases from J, with 17 bases in between. Looked up from germline, CDR1 is ENHRY and CDR2 is SYGVKD. The CDR3 region is CATEPAGGQETQYF. The CDR3 DNA reads TGTGCCACAGAGCCGGCAGGGGGGCAAGAGACCCAGTACTTC.

V and J are TRBV21-1 and TRBJ1-1; TRBD1 was called by the table and not checked on the DNA. TRBV21-1 is noted as a pseudogene. The CDR3 totals 17 residues. For the CDR3, the DNA is TGTGCCAGCAGCACGCCTGGCCCCTTAGAGCCGAACACTGAAGCTTTCTTT. This codes for CASSTPGPLEPNTEAFF.

This clonotype appeared a few times. The V call is TRBV12-3 or TRBV12-4, the J call TRBJ2-2; D not certain. The V end was cut by 6 bases, the J end by 3 bases, with 8 bases between. The CDR3 is made up of 13 amino acids. The CDR3 sequence: CASRPMDTGELFF. The CDR3 DNA is TGTGCCAGCAGACCTATGGACACCGGGGAGCTGTTTTTT.

CDR3 bases: TGCAGTGCTCCCGGGCCCCAAGGGCCTGAAGCTTTCTTT. Residues: CSAPGPQGPEAFF. The V call is TRBV20-1, the J call TRBJ1-1, with unresolved D. The CDR3 sequence is 13 residues long. The germline CDR1 and CDR2 sequences are DFQATT and SNEGSKA (reference sequence). V lost 5 bases and J lost 6, with 16 bases in between.